The sequence of this T cell receptor beta chain was determined in a study of CD8 T cells in Susac syndrome. CDR3 length: 15 residues. V gave up 6 bases and J gave up 5 bases; unmatched junction bases: 7. Looked up from germline, CDR1 is DFQATT and CDR2 is SNEGSKA (reference sequence). An amount of RNA that ranged from 0.5 to 1 ug was reverse transcribed with random hexamers. One entry per CDR3 protein results from TCRdb running MiXCR on the immunoSEQ multiplex PCR reads. The sample records hundreds of thousands of distinct CDR3 sequences, 85% being singletons. Sequencing used CD8+ T cells from PBMCs. The clonotype originates from a human donor with multiple sclerosis. This sequence joins TRBV20-1 and TRBJ2-5; 15 bases are a match to TRBD2. This chain's CDR3 is CSASWTSGRGETQYF. CDR3 bases: TGCAGTGCCAGTTGGACTAGCGGGAGGGGGGAGACCCAGTACTTC.